Given below is one T cell receptor (beta chain) in context. Its cognate antigen is unknown. The sample is drawn from a study of cytomegalovirus exposure and HLA in healthy donors. Study-level points and caveats: Relative to the approximately 630-donor mean, N-insertions were reportedly fewer in an Asian-associated ancestry cluster in a later analysis.

PCR primers comprised 60 Vbeta and 13 Jbeta primers. The repertoire was sequenced with immunoSEQ multiplex PCR; TCRdb's copy has only in-frame clones and lacks some. The sample yields about 140,000 clones, 82% seen once. The CDR3 covers 17 residues. Per germline, CDR1 SGHVS and CDR2 FQNEAQ. Trimming cost V 1 base and J 2 bases; bases outside gene matches: 11. The V gene is TRBV7-8, the J gene TRBJ2-7; 7 bases are a match to TRBD2. This TCR derives from a man between 18 and 35 years old in good health and CMV-seropositive. The sequenced material came from PBMCs. Here the CDR3 DNA reads TGTGCCAGCAGCTTAGTCCCTAGCGGACTACTTACCTACGAGCAGTACTTC. This gives the protein CASSLVPSGLLTYEQYF.